At least ten counts were recorded for the clone carrying this T cell receptor beta chain. Its specificity is not known. This sample was included in a study of spatial heterogeneity in lung cancer. Across the study: In the raw reads, each unique TCR and UMI combination was present more than ten times on average. Study-wide points: Counts of expanded alpha and beta TCRs within tumors tracked the tumor nonsynonymous mutation count.

Time point given: sample taken at primary tumor resection. The donors, around 71 patients with untreated early-stage non-small cell lung cancer, provided the samples. Researchers sequenced whole RNA taken from tumor, nontumor lung or frozen PBMC without sorting. The CDR3 is 19 residues long. TCRdb used MiXCR to reprocess the 5' RACE reads, holding one entry per CDR3 protein. The repertoire holds 16,000 or so distinct CDR3 sequences, with around 7% as singletons. The chain couples TRBV21-1 to TRBJ1-5. TRBV21-1 is classified as a pseudogene. The clonotype originates from a female donor with early-stage non-small cell lung cancer. The source was lung tumor tissue, collected at surgery. The CDR3 sequence is CASKRRELDGVGSNQPQHF. The CDR3 DNA sequence: TGTGCCAGCAAGAGAAGGGAGCTTGATGGGGTAGGAAGCAATCAGCCCCAGCATTTT.